This T cell receptor (beta chain) appears in the sequencing data of a study of vaccination effects on CD4 cells after COVID-19. Before sequencing took place, the ViraFEST assay used viral peptide pools to expand antigen-specific CD4+ T cells. At the end of 9 to 11 days of culture, CD4+ T cells were isolated. Convalescent patients had PCR-confirmed SARS-CoV-2 infection between March and December 2020. About this clone itself: The antigen is unknown.

Here immunoSEQ multiplex PCR was the method, and the copy in TCRdb shows in-frame clones only, minus some. The repertoire holds some 35,000 clones, with about two thirds as singletons. The source material was CD4+ T cells from PBMCs cultured with HCoV-NL63 spike peptides, sampled before COVID-19 vaccination. The sequence was collected from a human donor who had a prior SARS-CoV-2 infection.

The CDR3 DNA is TGTGCCAGCTCACCCGACAATGAGCAGTTCTTC. This gives the protein CASSPDNEQFF. The chain links TRBV18 to TRBJ2-1, with D unresolved. The germline V gene encodes CDR1 KGHSH and CDR2 LQKENI. This CDR3 comprises 11 residues. V lost 3 bases and J 5 bases, leaving 2 bases between the germline ends.